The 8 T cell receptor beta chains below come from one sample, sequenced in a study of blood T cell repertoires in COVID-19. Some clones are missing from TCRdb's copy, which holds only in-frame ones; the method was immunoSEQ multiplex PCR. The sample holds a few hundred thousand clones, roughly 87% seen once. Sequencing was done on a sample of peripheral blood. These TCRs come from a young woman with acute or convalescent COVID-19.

CDR3 amino acids: CASSYTTGSGNTIYF. In DNA, the CDR3 is TGTGCCAGCAGCTATACGACAGGGTCTGGAAACACCATATATTTT. The V call is TRBV11-2, the J call TRBJ1-3; TRBD1 matches at 7 bases. This CDR3 comprises 15 residues. Losses at the gene ends were 4 bases for V and 1 base for J; bases not matched to a gene: 4. Germline V gene data show CDR1 as SGHAT and CDR2 as FQNNGV. Variable domain in full (rest from reference TRBV11-2 and TRBJ1-3): EAGVAQSPRYKIIEKRQSVAFWCNPISGHATLYWYQQILGQGPKLLIQFQNNGVVDDSQLPKDRFSAERLKGVDSTLKIQPAKLEDSAVYLCASSYTTGSGNTIYFGEGSWLTVV.

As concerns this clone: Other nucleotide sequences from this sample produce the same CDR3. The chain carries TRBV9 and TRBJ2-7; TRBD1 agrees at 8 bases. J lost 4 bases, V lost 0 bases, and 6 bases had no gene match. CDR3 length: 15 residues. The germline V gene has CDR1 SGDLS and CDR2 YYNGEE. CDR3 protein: CASSVGGQGSYEQYF. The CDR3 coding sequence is TGTGCCAGCAGCGTAGGTGGACAGGGAAGTTACGAGCAGTACTTC.

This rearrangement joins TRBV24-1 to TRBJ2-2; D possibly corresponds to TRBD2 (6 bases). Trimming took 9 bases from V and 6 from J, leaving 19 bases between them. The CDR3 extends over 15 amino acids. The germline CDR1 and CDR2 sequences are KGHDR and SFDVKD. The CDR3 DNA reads TGTGCCACCGGGGGGATAAACCCTGGTTCCGGGGAGCTGTTTTTT. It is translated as CATGGINPGSGELFF.

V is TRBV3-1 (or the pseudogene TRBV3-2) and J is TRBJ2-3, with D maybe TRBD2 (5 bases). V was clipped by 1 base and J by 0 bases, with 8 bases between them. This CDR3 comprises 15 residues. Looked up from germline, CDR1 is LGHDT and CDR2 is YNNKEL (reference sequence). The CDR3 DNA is TGTGCCAGCAGCCAAGCCGGCGGGAGCACAGATACGCAGTATTTT. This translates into CASSQAGGSTDTQYF.

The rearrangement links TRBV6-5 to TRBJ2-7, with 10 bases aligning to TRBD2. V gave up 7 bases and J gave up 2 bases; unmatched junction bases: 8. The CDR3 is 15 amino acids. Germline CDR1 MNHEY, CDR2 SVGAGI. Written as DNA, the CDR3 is TGTGCCAGCAATGTGGGAAGCGGGAGGGCCTACGAGCAGTACTTC. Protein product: CASNVGSGRAYEQYF.

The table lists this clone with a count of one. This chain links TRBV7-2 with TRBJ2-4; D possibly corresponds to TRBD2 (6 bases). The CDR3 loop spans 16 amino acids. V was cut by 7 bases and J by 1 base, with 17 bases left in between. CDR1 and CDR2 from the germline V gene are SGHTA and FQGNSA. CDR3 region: CASTVIGAGAKNIQYF. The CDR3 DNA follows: TGTGCCAGCACAGTTATTGGTGCGGGGGCCAAAAACATTCAGTACTTC.

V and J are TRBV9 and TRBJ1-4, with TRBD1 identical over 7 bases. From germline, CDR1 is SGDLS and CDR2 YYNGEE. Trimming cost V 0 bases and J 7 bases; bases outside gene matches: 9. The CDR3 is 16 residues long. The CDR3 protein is CASSVGPRDRVEKLFF. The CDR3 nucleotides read TGTGCCAGCAGCGTAGGACCTCGTGACAGGGTTGAAAAACTGTTTTTT.

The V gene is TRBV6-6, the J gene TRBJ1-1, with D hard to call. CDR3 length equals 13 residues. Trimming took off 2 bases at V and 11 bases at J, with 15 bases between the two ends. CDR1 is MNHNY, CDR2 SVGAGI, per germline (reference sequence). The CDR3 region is CASSYTRQVVAFF. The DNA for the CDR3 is TGTGCCAGCAGTTACACCCGGCAGGTGGTGGCTTTCTTT.